The clone carrying this TCR beta chain came up once. Its antigen is unknown. The data originate from a study of vaccination and CD4 T cells after COVID-19. For the study at large: Two of the convalescents were Hispanic, and the group consisted of six males and four females.

The Oncomine TCR Beta short-read assay sequenced DNA from cultured CD4+ T cells. From the PCR reads, TCRdb called clonotypes with MiXCR, one entry per CDR3 protein. The sample holds nearly 20,000 distinct CDR3 sequences, under 60% seen once. Documented treatment: approximately nine-day PBMC culture with coronavirus spike peptide pools or control peptides (ViraFEST assay). Before TCRs were sequenced, ViraFEST expanded antigen-specific T cells with peptide pools. Fresh replacement IL-2 medium substituted for half the medium on days 3 and 7. The sequence came from a human donor who had recovered from COVID-19. Source: CD4+ T cells from blood, cultured in vitro, taken after SARS-CoV-2 vaccination.

The CDR3 sequence is CASSIEVQASTDTQYF. CDR3 coding DNA: TGTGCCAGTAGTATAGAGGTACAGGCTAGCACAGATACGCAGTATTTT. This chain links TRBV19 with TRBJ2-3; weak D call: TRBD1 (5 bases). The ends were cut back, 0 bases at V and 0 bases at J, with 10 bases in the middle. The CDR3 is 16 residues long. Germline loops: CDR1 LNHDA, CDR2 SQIVND (reference sequence). The whole variable domain, filled in from reference TRBV19 and TRBJ2-3, reads DGGITQSPKYLFRKEGQNVTLSCEQNLNHDAMYWYRQDPGQGLRLIYYSQIVNDFQKGDIAEGYSVSREKKESFPLTVTSAQKNPTAFYLCASSIEVQASTDTQYFGPGTRLTVL.